The 12 T cell receptor beta chains below all came from one sample that was sequenced in a study of cytomegalovirus exposure and HLA in healthy donors. Amplification used 60 Vbeta primers and 13 Jbeta primers. The data were produced by immunoSEQ multiplex PCR, yet TCRdb's version contains in-frame clones alone and is incomplete. The sample shows 98,000 or so clones, about three quarters of them seen only once. The sample taken for sequencing was PBMCs. The receptors shown here come from a woman under 30 in good health and CMV-seropositive.

This chain uses TRBV30 with TRBJ1-1; a weak D match, TRBD1 (5 bases). This CDR3 spans 13 amino acids. V lost 8 bases and J 2 bases, leaving 15 bases between the germline ends. Germline V gene data show CDR1 as GTSNPN and CDR2 as SVGIG (reference sequence). Here the CDR3 reads CAGSPGGNTEAFF. CDR3 coding DNA: TGTGCCGGATCACCCGGGGGTAACACTGAAGCTTTCTTT.

The chain recombines TRBV27 with TRBJ1-2; a possible D gene is TRBD1 (6 bases). This CDR3 spans 14 amino acids. V lost 5 bases, J lost 0 bases, and 10 bases lay in between. The germline V gene encodes CDR1 MNHEY and CDR2 SMNVEV (reference sequence). CDR3: CASSPGQPNYGYTF. In DNA form, the CDR3 reads TGTGCCAGCAGTCCAGGACAGCCTAACTATGGCTACACCTTC.

J is TRBJ2-7 and V is TRBV28, with a weak D call TRBD1 (6 bases). The CDR3 runs to 16 residues. Trimming took 6 bases from V and 2 from J, leaving 20 bases between them. Germline CDR1 is MDHEN and CDR2 is SYDVKM. The CDR3 DNA reads as TGTGCCAGCAGGCCCCCTCAGGGGACCTCGGCCTACGAGCAGTACTTC. Its translation is CASRPPQGTSAYEQYF.

CDR3 region: CASSERGLNTEAFF. CDR3 nucleotide sequence: TGCGCCAGCAGCGAGCGGGGTTTGAACACTGAAGCTTTCTTT. This rearrangement joins TRBV5-1 to TRBJ1-1, with no clear D. CDR1 and CDR2 (germline): SGHRS, YFSETQ. The CDR3 length is 14 residues. Trimming removed 4 bases at V and 0 bases at J, with 10 bases between. Looking up the rest from reference TRBV5-1 and TRBJ1-1 gives the full variable domain: KAGVTQTPRYLIKTRGQQVTLSCSPISGHRSVSWYQQTPGQGLQFLFEYFSETQRNKGNFPGRFSGRQFSNSRSEMNVSTLELGDSALYLCASSERGLNTEAFFGQGTRLTVV.

The rearrangement links TRBV28 to TRBJ1-2; a weak D match, TRBD1 (5 bases). The CDR3 is made up of 14 amino acids. The germline V and J ends were trimmed by 11 bases and 4 bases, with 20 bases remaining between them. CDR1 MDHEN and CDR2 SYDVKM come from the germline V gene. CDR3 loop: CAAAGDGRIYGYTF. CDR3 nucleotide sequence: TGTGCCGCGGCGGGGGACGGAAGGATCTATGGCTACACCTTC.

The V call is TRBV5-6, the J call TRBJ2-3, with TRBD2 matching 8 bases. The CDR3 extends over 15 amino acids. The V gene's germline CDR1 is SGHDT and CDR2 YYEEEE. V was clipped by 3 bases and J by 4 bases; unmatched bases: 7. Written as DNA, the CDR3 is TGTGCCAGCAGCTCCTTCGCGGGACTAGCAGATACGCAGTATTTT. It is translated as CASSSFAGLADTQYF.

The J gene is TRBJ1-3, the V gene TRBV6-1; D not resolved. The germline V and J ends were trimmed by 4 bases and 0 bases, with 22 bases remaining between them. The CDR3 is 19 residues long. From germline, CDR1 is MNHNS and CDR2 SASEGT. The DNA for the CDR3 is TGTGCCAGCAGTGTCCGCCGGGTCTCCTTAAGACTCTCTGGAAACACCATATATTTT. Translation gives CASSVRRVSLRLSGNTIYF.

This clone appeared a few times. The chain links TRBV28 to TRBJ1-5, with 7 positions matching TRBD1. CDR1 and CDR2 from the germline V gene are MDHEN and SYDVKM. The CDR3 runs to 15 residues. With 3 bases clipped from V and 7 bases from J, the junction kept 9 bases outside the gene matches. In DNA, the CDR3 is TGTGCCAGCAGTTTGCAACAGGGGTTAGGACAGCCCCAGCATTTT. It encodes CASSLQQGLGQPQHF.

The chain recombines TRBV6-5 with TRBJ2-1; 9 bases match TRBD2. CDR3 size: 15 residues. Trimming at V came to 0 bases and at J to 8 bases, leaving 5 bases not matched to a gene. The V gene's germline CDR1 is MNHEY and CDR2 SVGAGI. The CDR3 DNA is TGTGCCAGCAGTTACTCTGGCGGGAGGGAGGATGAGCAGTTCTTC. It yields the protein CASSYSGGREDEQFF.

This sequence joins TRBV28 and TRBJ2-2, with D possibly matching TRBD1 (6 bases). The V and J ends lost 3 bases and 6 bases respectively, with 8 bases between them. The germline gives CDR1 MDHEN, CDR2 SYDVKM. The CDR3 has 13 residues. CDR3 protein: CASSFHRAGELFF. The CDR3 nucleotides read TGTGCCAGCAGTTTCCACAGGGCCGGGGAGCTGTTTTTT.

J is TRBJ1-1 and V is TRBV7-9; D is possibly TRBD1 (6 bases). This CDR3 has 11 residues. Germline lookup yields CDR1 SEHNR and CDR2 FQNEAQ (reference sequence). Deletions cut 5 bases from V and 12 bases from J, with 13 bases between. The CDR3 DNA is TGTGCCAGCAGCCCCGGGACAAATACTTTCTTT. Protein product: CASSPGTNTFF.

Remarks on this clone: The junction departs from the called germline gene at one end, perhaps through a read error. The chain couples TRBV7-7 to TRBJ2-3; 12 bases line up with TRBD2. This CDR3 is 16 amino acids long. CDR1 and CDR2 (germline): SSHAT, FNYEAQ (reference sequence). The CDR3 coding sequence is TGTGCTAGCAGCCCCGGACTAGCGGGAAACACAGATACGCAGTATTTT. It codes for CASSPGLAGNTDTQYF.